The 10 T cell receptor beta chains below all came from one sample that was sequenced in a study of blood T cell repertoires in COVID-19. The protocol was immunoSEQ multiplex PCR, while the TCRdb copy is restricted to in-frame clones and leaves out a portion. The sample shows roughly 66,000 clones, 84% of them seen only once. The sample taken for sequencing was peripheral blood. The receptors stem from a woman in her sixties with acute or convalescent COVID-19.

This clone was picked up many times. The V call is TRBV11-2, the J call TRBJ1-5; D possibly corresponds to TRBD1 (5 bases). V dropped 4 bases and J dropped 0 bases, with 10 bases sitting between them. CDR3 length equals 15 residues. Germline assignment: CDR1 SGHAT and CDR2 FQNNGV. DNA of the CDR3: TGTGCCAGCAGCTCGACAGAGGATAGCAATCAGCCCCAGCATTTT. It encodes CASSSTEDSNQPQHF.

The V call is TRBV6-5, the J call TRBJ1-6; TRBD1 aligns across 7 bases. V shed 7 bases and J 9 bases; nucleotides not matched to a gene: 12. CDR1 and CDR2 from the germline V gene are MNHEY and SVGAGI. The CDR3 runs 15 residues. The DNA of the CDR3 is TGTGCCAGCACCATCGCCGGGACAGTTTTTTCACCCCTCCACTTT. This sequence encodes CASTIAGTVFSPLHF.

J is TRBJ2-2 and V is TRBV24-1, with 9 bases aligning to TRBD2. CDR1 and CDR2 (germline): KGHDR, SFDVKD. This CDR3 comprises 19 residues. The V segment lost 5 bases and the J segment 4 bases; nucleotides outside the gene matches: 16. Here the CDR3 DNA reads TGTGCCACCAGTGTCCCCTCGGGGGAGCGGGGGGCCGTCACCGGGGAGCTGTTTTTT. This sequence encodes CATSVPSGERGAVTGELFF.

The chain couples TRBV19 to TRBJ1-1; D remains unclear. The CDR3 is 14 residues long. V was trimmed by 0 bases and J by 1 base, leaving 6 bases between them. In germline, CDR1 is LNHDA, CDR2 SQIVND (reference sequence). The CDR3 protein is CASSIDRGNTEAFF. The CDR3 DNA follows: TGTGCCAGTAGTATAGATCGGGGGAACACTGAAGCTTTCTTT.

CDR3 nucleotides: TGTGCCAGCAAACGGGATAGCACAGATACGCAGTATTTT. This encodes CASKRDSTDTQYF. The chain employs TRBV6-6 and TRBJ2-3, with D possibly TRBD2 on 5 matching bases. The germline V and J ends were trimmed by 7 bases and 0 bases, with 8 bases remaining between them. The CDR3 covers 13 residues. CDR1 is MNHNY and CDR2 is SVGAGI in the germline V gene (reference sequence).

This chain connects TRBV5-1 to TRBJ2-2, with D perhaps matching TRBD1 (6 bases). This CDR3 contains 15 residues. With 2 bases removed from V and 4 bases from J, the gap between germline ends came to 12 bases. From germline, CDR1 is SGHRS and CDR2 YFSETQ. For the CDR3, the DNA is TGCGCCAGCAGCTTAGAACAGGGCTCCACCGGGGAGCTGTTTTTT. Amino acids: CASSLEQGSTGELFF. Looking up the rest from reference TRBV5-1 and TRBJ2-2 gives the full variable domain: KAGVTQTPRYLIKTRGQQVTLSCSPISGHRSVSWYQQTPGQGLQFLFEYFSETQRNKGNFPGRFSGRQFSNSRSEMNVSTLELGDSALYLCASSLEQGSTGELFFGEGSRLTVL.

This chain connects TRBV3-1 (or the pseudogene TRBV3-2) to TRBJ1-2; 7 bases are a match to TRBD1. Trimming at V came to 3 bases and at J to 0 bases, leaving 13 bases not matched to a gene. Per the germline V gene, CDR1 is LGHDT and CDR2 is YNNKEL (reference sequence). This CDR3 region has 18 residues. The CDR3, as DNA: TGTGCCAGCAGCCAGCCGAGTCCCACAGGGACAGCTAACTATGGCTACACCTTC. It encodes CASSQPSPTGTANYGYTF.

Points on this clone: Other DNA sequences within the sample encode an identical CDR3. The CDR3 loop reads CASSLPGGKKLFF. CDR3 DNA sequence: TGTGCCAGCAGTTTGCCTGGGGGGAAAAAACTGTTTTTT. The rearrangement uses TRBV12-3 or TRBV12-4 and TRBJ1-4; D is perhaps TRBD1 (5 bases). This CDR3 has 13 residues. With 3 bases removed from V and 9 bases from J, the gap between germline ends came to 11 bases.

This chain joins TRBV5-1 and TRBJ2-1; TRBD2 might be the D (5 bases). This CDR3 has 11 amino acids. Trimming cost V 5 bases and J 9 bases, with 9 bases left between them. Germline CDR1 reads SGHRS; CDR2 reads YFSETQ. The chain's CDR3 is CASRGGGEQFF. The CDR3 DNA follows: TGCGCCAGCAGGGGCGGAGGTGAGCAGTTCTTC.

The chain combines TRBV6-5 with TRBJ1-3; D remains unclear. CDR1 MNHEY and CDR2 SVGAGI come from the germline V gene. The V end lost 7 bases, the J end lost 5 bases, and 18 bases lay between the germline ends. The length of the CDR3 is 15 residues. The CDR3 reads CASNRERVRRNTIYF. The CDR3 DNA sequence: TGTGCCAGCAACCGGGAAAGGGTACGGAGAAACACCATATATTTT.